The 26 T cell receptor beta chains presented below share a single source sample, sequenced in a study of shared clonotypes between healthy human individuals. CD45RO-negative, CCR7-selected cells formed the naive CD8 fraction, which excluded terminally differentiated effector memory CD45RA+ cells. The data were produced by immunoSEQ multiplex PCR, yet TCRdb's version contains in-frame clones alone and is incomplete. This table has hundreds of thousands of clones, approximately 96% appearing once. Sequenced material: naive CD8+ T cells sorted from blood. The receptor source for this set is a woman younger than 45 in good health.

This clone was detected once. The chain carries TRBV30 and TRBJ1-6; 9 nucleotides agree with TRBD1. V lost 2 bases, J lost 7 bases, and 6 bases stayed unmatched. Germline-derived CDR1 and CDR2 are GTSNPN and SVGIG (reference sequence). This CDR3 is built from 15 residues. CDR3 loop: CAWSSGTGWNSPLHF. CDR3 sequence (DNA): TGTGCCTGGAGTAGCGGGACAGGGTGGAATTCACCCCTCCACTTT.

This chain links TRBV21-1 with TRBJ2-7; the D call in the table, TRBD1, was not verified against the DNA. TRBV21-1 represents a pseudogene. The CDR3 extends over 15 amino acids. CDR3 region: CASSKGTGRTYEQYF. The CDR3 bases are TGTGCCAGCAGCAAAGGGACAGGCCGAACCTACGAGCAGTACTTC.

CDR3 amino acids: CASSGGERYEQYF. CDR3 DNA: TGTGCCAGTAGTGGGGGTGAACGCTACGAGCAGTACTTC. The V gene is TRBV19, the J gene TRBJ2-7; either TRBD1 or TRBD2 may supply D (5 bases each). Trimming removed 5 bases from V and 3 bases from J, with 11 bases in between. CDR3 size: 13 residues. Germline loops: CDR1 LNHDA, CDR2 SQIVND (reference sequence).

This sequence joins TRBV9 and TRBJ2-1; TRBD1 agrees at 7 bases. The V and J ends lost 4 bases and 11 bases, in that order; junction bases with no gene match: 3. The CDR3 runs to 11 residues. Germline CDR1 SGDLS, CDR2 YYNGEE. CDR3 protein: CASSTDRKQFF. The DNA for the CDR3 is TGTGCCAGCAGCACGGACAGGAAGCAGTTCTTC.

The chain joins TRBV9 to TRBJ2-1; 8 bases fit TRBD2. Per germline, CDR1 SGDLS and CDR2 YYNGEE. Trimming removed 3 bases from V and 4 bases from J; junction bases left unmatched: 9. CDR3 size: 16 residues. The CDR3 here is CASSGLSGIPYNEQFF. Here the CDR3 DNA reads TGTGCCAGCAGCGGCCTTAGCGGGATACCTTACAATGAGCAGTTCTTC.

The chain couples TRBV27 to TRBJ2-6; 12 bases are a match to TRBD1. The CDR3 sequence is 19 residues long. V shed 1 base, J shed 4 bases, and the junction held 8 bases outside the gene matches. Germline V lookup: CDR1 MNHEY, CDR2 SMNVEV (reference sequence). In DNA form, the CDR3 reads TGTGCCAGCAGTTTATTGAGGGGGACAGGGGGCGACGGGGCCAACGTCCTGACTTTC. This codes for CASSLLRGTGGDGANVLTF.

The rearrangement uses TRBV9 and TRBJ1-1; no clear D gene. CDR3 size: 15 residues. V was shortened by 4 bases and J by 3 bases, with 16 bases between the two germline ends. The germline gives CDR1 SGDLS, CDR2 YYNGEE. The CDR3 DNA is TGTGCCAGCAGCCCCGGTGGGCATTGGGACACTGAAGCTTTCTTT. The encoded protein is CASSPGGHWDTEAFF.

This sequence joins TRBV9 and TRBJ2-7, with a possible D match to TRBD1 (6 bases). Germline V gene data show CDR1 as SGDLS and CDR2 as YYNGEE. The CDR3 consists of 14 residues. V was cut by 3 bases and J by 5 bases, with 15 bases left in between. The CDR3 reads CASSGTGTIDEQYF. As DNA, the CDR3 is TGTGCCAGCAGCGGTACCGGGACAATCGACGAGCAGTACTTC.

The V gene is TRBV28, the J gene TRBJ2-7; perhaps TRBD1 as D (6 bases). V was shortened by 2 bases and J by 1 base, with 12 bases between the two germline ends. Germline CDR1 reads MDHEN; CDR2 reads SYDVKM. The CDR3 runs 15 residues. As DNA, the CDR3 is TGTGCCAGCAGTTTAGTTGGTGGACAGTCCTACGAGCAGTACTTC. This sequence encodes CASSLVGGQSYEQYF.

The chain has TRBV11-2 and TRBJ2-5, with 12 bases fitting TRBD2. With 1 base clipped from V and 1 base from J, the junction kept 7 bases outside the gene matches. CDR1 is SGHAT, CDR2 FQNNGV, per germline. This CDR3 has 18 residues. CDR3 region: CASSLGSSGRASQETQYF. CDR3 sequence (DNA): TGTGCCAGCAGCTTAGGTTCTAGCGGGAGGGCCTCCCAAGAGACCCAGTACTTC.

The rearrangement links TRBV10-3 to TRBJ2-1; TRBD2 might be the D (5 bases). This CDR3 has 15 residues. The germline V and J ends were trimmed by 10 bases and 3 bases, with 19 bases remaining between them. Germline V lookup: CDR1 ENHRY, CDR2 SYGVKD. CDR3 residues: CATGNQLANYNEQFF. The CDR3 DNA reads TGTGCCACGGGGAACCAGCTAGCAAACTACAATGAGCAGTTCTTC.

This sequence joins TRBV7-9 and TRBJ2-7, with 11 nucleotides matching TRBD2. This CDR3 region has 17 residues. V lost 1 base to trimming and J lost 1 base; unmatched junction nucleotides: 6. Per the germline V gene, CDR1 is SEHNR and CDR2 is FQNEAQ (reference sequence). CDR3 coding DNA: TGTGCCAGCAGCTTAGGGCTAGCGGGAGGTTCTTCCTACGAGCAGTACTTC. As protein: CASSLGLAGGSSYEQYF.

V usage is TRBV4-1 and J usage is TRBJ2-3; D is uncertain. The CDR3 contains 17 residues. Germline V gives CDR1 MGHRA, CDR2 YSYEKL. Trimming cost V 1 base and J 11 bases, with 25 bases left between them. CDR3 bases: TGCGCCAGCAGCCAAGTGGTTCTAGTGGATAGCAGAGTTAAGCAGTATTTT. It codes for CASSQVVLVDSRVKQYF.

The rearrangement joins TRBV13 to TRBJ2-1; TRBD2 might be the D (6 bases). The ends were cut back, 3 bases at V and 8 bases at J, with 11 bases in the middle. This CDR3 is built from 13 residues. Germline CDR1 reads PRHDT; CDR2 reads FYEKMQ (reference sequence). CDR3 amino acids: CASSFRETHEQFF. The CDR3 DNA reads TGTGCCAGCAGCTTCCGGGAGACCCATGAGCAGTTCTTC.

The J gene is TRBJ1-1, the V gene TRBV5-1; 9 bases align to TRBD1. CDR3 length: 19 amino acids. Trimming took 3 bases from V and 8 from J; bases not matched to a gene: 23. The germline V gene has CDR1 SGHRS and CDR2 YFSETQ. CDR3 in amino acids: CASSWRDRETLQKLREAFF. The CDR3 DNA sequence: TGCGCCAGCAGCTGGAGGGACAGGGAGACTCTTCAGAAACTCAGAGAAGCTTTCTTT.

This chain links TRBV15 with TRBJ2-3, with D maybe TRBD1 (8 bases). The CDR3 is 17 residues long. Per germline, CDR1 LNHNV and CDR2 YYDKDF (reference sequence). V lost 0 bases, J lost 4 bases, and 17 bases lay in between. The CDR3 spells CATSRDRGLGRADTQYF. The CDR3 nucleotides read TGTGCCACCAGCAGAGACAGGGGGCTAGGGAGGGCAGATACGCAGTATTTT.

V and J are TRBV5-8 and TRBJ2-2, with D hard to call. Germline V gives CDR1 SGHTS, CDR2 YDEGEE. V lost 2 bases and J lost 4, with 6 bases in between. This CDR3 region has 13 residues. The CDR3 nucleotides are TGTGCCAGCAGCTTAACGTCCACCGGGGAGCTGTTTTTT. This encodes CASSLTSTGELFF.

The V gene is TRBV30, the J gene TRBJ1-6; 7 bases are a match to TRBD1. This CDR3 is 14 amino acids long. The V segment lost 4 bases and the J segment 6 bases; nucleotides outside the gene matches: 6. Looked up from germline, CDR1 is GTSNPN and CDR2 is SVGIG (reference sequence). DNA for the CDR3: TGTGCCTGGATAAAACAGGGGTTTAATTCACCCCTCCACTTT. It codes for CAWIKQGFNSPLHF.

The chain has TRBV7-9 and TRBJ2-7; D ambiguous. The CDR3 has 13 amino acids. Germline V gene data show CDR1 as SEHNR and CDR2 as FQNEAQ (reference sequence). V lost 5 bases and J lost 3, with 11 bases in between. CDR3 protein: CASSLRQDYEQYF. In DNA form, the CDR3 reads TGTGCCAGCAGCCTCCGACAAGACTACGAGCAGTACTTC.

The chain employs TRBV4-1 and TRBJ2-1; D is possibly TRBD1 (5 bases). Between the trimmed V and J ends, which lost 5 bases and 6 bases, there was a span of 17 bases. The CDR3 loop spans 15 amino acids. The germline gives CDR1 MGHRA, CDR2 YSYEKL. CDR3 nucleotides: TGCGCCAGCAGCTCCTCCAGGGCATTCTTCAATGAGCAGTTCTTC. Protein product: CASSSSRAFFNEQFF.

The V gene is TRBV28, the J gene TRBJ1-1; D might be TRBD1 (5 bases). This CDR3 comprises 14 residues. Germline CDR1 MDHEN, CDR2 SYDVKM. Trimming stripped 5 bases from V and 4 bases from J, with 14 bases between. In DNA, the CDR3 is TGTGCCAGCAGTCCCGGTCAGGGCGGCACTGAAGCTTTCTTT. This codes for CASSPGQGGTEAFF.

This clone occurred once. This rearrangement joins TRBV7-9 to TRBJ2-7, with TRBD2 as a possible D gene (6 bases). CDR1 is SEHNR and CDR2 is FQNEAQ in the germline V gene (reference sequence). This CDR3 has 12 amino acids. Trimming shortened V by 8 bases and J by 2 bases, and 10 bases separated the two germline ends. In nucleotides, the CDR3 is TGTGCCAGCGGAGGAGGGCCCTACGAGCAGTACTTC. It translates to CASGGGPYEQYF. Based on the CDR3 plus reference TRBV7-9 and TRBJ2-7, the full variable domain is DTGVSQNPRHKITKRGQNVTFRCDPISEHNRLYWYRQTLGQGPEFLTYFQNEAQLEKSRLLSDRFSAERPKGSFSTLEIQRTEQGDSAMYLCASGGGPYEQYFGPGTRLTVT.

The rearrangement joins TRBV5-5 to TRBJ2-1, with 11 bases identical to TRBD2. The V gene end was trimmed by 7 bases and the J gene end by 8 bases; junction bases not matched to a gene: 5. The CDR3 sequence is 13 residues long. Germline values: CDR1 SGHKS, CDR2 YYEKEE (reference sequence). The CDR3 DNA reads as TGTGCCAGCGTAGCGGGAGGGGTTTATGAGCAGTTCTTC. Translated, it gives CASVAGGVYEQFF. The full variable domain, rest sourced from reference TRBV5-5 and TRBJ2-1, is DAGVTQSPTHLIKTRGQQVTLRCSPISGHKSVSWYQQVLGQGPQFIFQYYEKEERGRGNFPDRFSARQFPNYSSELNVNALLLGDSALYLCASVAGGVYEQFFGPGTRLTVL.

This chain joins TRBV19 and TRBJ2-3; 8 bases are shared with TRBD2. Germline CDR1 is LNHDA and CDR2 is SQIVND (reference sequence). V lost 1 base to trimming and J lost 6 bases; unmatched junction nucleotides: 6. There are 15 residues in the CDR3. CDR3 nucleotide sequence: TGTGCCAGTAGTATAGTTAGCGGGGCCGAGGATACGCAGTATTTT. It encodes CASSIVSGAEDTQYF. Variable domain in full (rest from reference TRBV19 and TRBJ2-3): DGGITQSPKYLFRKEGQNVTLSCEQNLNHDAMYWYRQDPGQGLRLIYYSQIVNDFQKGDIAEGYSVSREKKESFPLTVTSAQKNPTAFYLCASSIVSGAEDTQYFGPGTRLTVL.

J is TRBJ1-6 and V is TRBV27, with no clear D. V lost 2 bases to trimming and J lost 6 bases, with 8 bases between them. Germline-derived CDR1 and CDR2 are MNHEY and SMNVEV (reference sequence). The CDR3 has 14 residues. CDR3 protein: CASSLPSTNSPLHF. CDR3 in DNA: TGTGCCAGCAGTTTACCTAGCACTAATTCACCCCTCCACTTT.

The rearrangement joins TRBV28 to TRBJ2-5; D gene uncertain. The tail of the sequence fits TRBJ2-7 better, so the J call may be wrong. The CDR3 consists of 12 residues. Germline assignment: CDR1 MDHEN and CDR2 SYDVKM. The CDR3 DNA is TGTGCCAGCAGAGATGTGGATTACGAGCAGTACTTC. Translation gives CASRDVDYEQYF.